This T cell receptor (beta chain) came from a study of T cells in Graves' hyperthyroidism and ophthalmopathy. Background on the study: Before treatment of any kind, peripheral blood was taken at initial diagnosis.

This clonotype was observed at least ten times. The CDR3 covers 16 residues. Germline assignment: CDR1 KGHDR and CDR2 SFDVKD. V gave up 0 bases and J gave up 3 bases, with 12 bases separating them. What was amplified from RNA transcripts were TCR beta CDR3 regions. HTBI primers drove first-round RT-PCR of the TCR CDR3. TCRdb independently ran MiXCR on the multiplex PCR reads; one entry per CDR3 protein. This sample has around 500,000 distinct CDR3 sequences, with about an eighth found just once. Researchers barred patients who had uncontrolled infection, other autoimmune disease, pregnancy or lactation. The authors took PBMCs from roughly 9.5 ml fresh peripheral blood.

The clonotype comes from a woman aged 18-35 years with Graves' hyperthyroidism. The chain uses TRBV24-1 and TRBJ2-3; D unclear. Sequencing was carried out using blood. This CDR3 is CATSDLGRLTTDTQYF. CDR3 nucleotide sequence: TGTGCCACCAGTGATTTGGGGCGGCTGACGACAGATACGCAGTATTTT.